Listed below are T cell receptor beta chains from one sample, sequenced in a study of T cell responses to AZD1222 COVID-19 vaccine. Generated by immunoSEQ multiplex PCR, the TCRdb table keeps only in-frame clones and is missing some. The table has just under 150,000 clones, approximately 89% seen once. This specimen consisted of peripheral blood, obtained 28 days after the second AZD1222 dose. These receptors were obtained from an adult who received the AZD1222 COVID-19 vaccine. The CDR3 runs from the conserved cysteine through the conserved F or W. D genes are given only for firm matches. The size entry is marked missing in some rows and otherwise reads once, few, many or a size class.

d_gene	abundance	v_gene	j_gene	CDR3nt	CDR3aa
-	once	TRBV9	TRBJ1-4	TGTGCCAGCAGCGTAGGGACCGACGAAAAACTGTTTTTT	CASSVGTDEKLFF
-	-	TRBV28	TRBJ2-5	TGTGCCAGCAGTCCCAGGGGGGTTCAAGAGACCCAGTACTTC	CASSPRGVQETQYF
-	-	TRBV28	TRBJ2-7	TGCGGCACAGGGAACTCCTACGAGCAGTACTTC	CGTGNSYEQYF
-	-	TRBV23-1	TRBJ2-3	TGCGCCAGCAGTCATAAAGGGATGGATACGCAGTATTTT	CASSHKGMDTQYF
-	-	TRBV5-6	TRBJ1-1	TGTGCCAGCAGAATCATTAGGGGAGGGACTGAAGCTTTCTTT	CASRIIRGGTEAFF
-	-	TRBV5-5	TRBJ1-3	TGTGCCAGCAGCTTCCCCTCCCGTCTTGCCGCGAGGGACACCATATATTTT	CASSFPSRLAARDTIYF
-	-	TRBV6-6	TRBJ1-1	TGTGCCAGCAGTTACGGTGAGACGAACACTGAAGCTTTCTTT	CASSYGETNTEAFF
-	once	TRBV5-5	TRBJ1-6	TGTGCCAGCAGCTTGGATGGGACGGAGGGGAAGGATCCCTATAATTCACCCCTCCACTTT	CASSLDGTEGKDPYNSPLHF
-	-	TRBV9	TRBJ2-5	TGTGCCAGCAGCGTAGGCCAGTCCTGGGGGACCCAGTACTTC	CASSVGQSWGTQYF
-	few	TRBV5-4	TRBJ2-7	TGTGCCAGCAGCTTGACAGCCACCTACGAGCAGTACTTC	CASSLTATYEQYF
-	-	TRBV27	TRBJ2-3	TGTGCCAGCAGTTTAGGACTATTGGATACGCAGTATTTT	CASSLGLLDTQYF
TRBD2	-	TRBV18	TRBJ2-1	TGTGCCAGCTCACCAGGGCTAGCGGGCCAAACGAATGAGCAGTTCTTC	CASSPGLAGQTNEQFF
-	once	TRBV4-3	TRBJ1-5	TGCGCCAGCAGCCAAGCTGGGGGTAATCAGCCCCAGCATTTT	CASSQAGGNQPQHF
-	-	TRBV28	TRBJ1-2	TGTGCCAGCAGTTTATCCGGGTATGGCTACACCTTC	CASSLSGYGYTF
-	-	TRBV27	TRBJ1-5	TGTGCCAGCAGTTTATCGAGCGGGGGCACGGGCAATCAGCCCCAGCATTTT	CASSLSSGGTGNQPQHF
-	once	TRBV19	TRBJ1-2	TGTGCCAGTACGTACGGCGCTAACTATGGCTACACCTTC	CASTYGANYGYTF
-	-	TRBV11-3	TRBJ1-3	TGTGCCAGCAGCCTACAGGTTTCCGGAAACACCATATATTTT	CASSLQVSGNTIYF
-	-	TRBV5-1	TRBJ1-1	TGCGCCAGCAGCCCCCCCGGGGGCAGAATGAACACTGAAGCTTTCTTT	CASSPPGGRMNTEAFF
TRBD1	-	TRBV10-3	TRBJ1-2	TGTGCCATCGAACCCGCAGGGGGCCATGGCTACACCTTC	CAIEPAGGHGYTF
TRBD1	-	TRBV23-1	TRBJ1-5	TGCGCCAGCAGTCAACCCCTAGACAGGGGGGGTAAGGCAGGCAATCAGCCCCAGCATTTT	CASSQPLDRGGKAGNQPQHF
-	-	TRBV18	TRBJ1-5	TGTGCCAGCTCCAAGGACAGTTATAGCAATCAGCCCCAGCATTTT	CASSKDSYSNQPQHF
-	-	TRBV7-2	TRBJ1-2	TGTGCCAGCAGCTTAGAACAGAGGGGCGGCTACACCTTC	CASSLEQRGGYTF
-	-	TRBV4-1	TRBJ1-5	TGCGCCAGCAGCCAAGGGGTCAGTAGCAATCAGCCCCAGCATTTT	CASSQGVSSNQPQHF
TRBD2	-	TRBV11-2	TRBJ2-1	TGTGCCAGCAGCCGGGCGGCTAGCGGGAGCCCCAGGGATGAGCAGTTCTTC	CASSRAASGSPRDEQFF
-	-	TRBV6-5	TRBJ1-1	TGTGCCAGCAGTTACGACGGGGCGCAAGCTTTCTTT	CASSYDGAQAFF
TRBD1	-	TRBV2	TRBJ1-5	TGTGCCAGCAGTGAGACAGGGGATCAGCCCCAGCATTTT	CASSETGDQPQHF
TRBD1	-	TRBV30	TRBJ2-2	TGTGCCTGGAAGGGACAGGGTTATATGACCGGGGAGCTGTTTTTT	CAWKGQGYMTGELFF
-	few	TRBV3-1/TRBV3-2	TRBJ2-7	TGTGCCAGCAAGCAGCAGGCCCTCCCGCTCTACGAGCAGTACTTC	CASKQQALPLYEQYF
-	-	TRBV5-4	TRBJ2-3	TGTGCCAGCAGCACCGGCGGGTTATTTGGGAGCACAGATACGCAGTATTTT	CASSTGGLFGSTDTQYF
TRBD1	once	TRBV7-9	TRBJ1-1	TGTGCCAGCAGCTCGGTAGGGACAGTTTATGAAGCTTTCTTT	CASSSVGTVYEAFF
-	-	TRBV18	TRBJ2-7	TGTGCCAGCTCACTCGGACGGCCCTACGAGCAGTACTTC	CASSLGRPYEQYF